This T cell receptor (beta chain) derives from a study of T-cell memory formation after mild COVID-19. Study-wide results and caveats: Pre-infection memory harbored some responding clones, suggesting cross-reactive memory joined. Among clones contracting day 15 to 85, CD4/CD8 was balanced, whereas later expanders leaned CD4+.

TCRdb re-called the 5' RACE reads with MiXCR, one entry per CDR3 protein. Of some 190,000 distinct CDR3 sequences detected, around 16% appear once; the ten largest clones hold 2% to 2.5%. The sample holds a few counts of this clonotype. Antigen unknown. The sequence derives from an adult woman who had mild COVID-19 (a few samples of this study predate the infection). Cell type and time point are not known. Material: PBMCs or a T cell subset sorted from them (not recorded which).

The CDR3 DNA reads TGTGCCAGCAGTGCACTAGAAAACTATGGCTACACCTTC. Its translation: CASSALENYGYTF. The V and J genes are TRBV12-3 or TRBV12-4 and TRBJ1-2; D is uncertain. There are 13 residues in the CDR3. V gave up 5 bases and J gave up 2 bases, with 9 bases separating them.